What follows describes a single T cell receptor (beta chain). Germline-derived CDR1 and CDR2 are SGDLS and YYNGEE. Trimming removed 4 bases at V and 2 bases at J, with 13 bases between. The CDR3 runs to 15 residues. Clones were sequenced by immunoSEQ multiplex PCR, and TCRdb holds only the in-frame ones, with some missing. The sample carries some 20,000 clones, roughly four fifths recorded once. The data belong to a study of sequential checkpoint blockade in melanoma. The overall study: Arm A got nivolumab then ipilimumab; arm B the reverse, 1:1. Both treatment sequences were followed by maintenance nivolumab.

Specified treatment: randomized to nivolumab then ipilimumab (arm A) or the reverse (arm B). No patient had prior DNA-damaging chemotherapy. Sorted cells were live CD3+CD8+, lacking CD19 and CD56, from PBMCs. The chain is built from TRBV9 and TRBJ2-1; D remains ambiguous. Source: CD8+ T cells sorted from blood (inferred from file names), taken from a patient given nivolumab and ipilimumab in sequence. This sequence was found in a human donor with melanoma. The CDR3 region has the DNA TGTGCCAGCAGCCCTCACCTTGGAGCCTACAATGAGCAGTTCTTC. Its protein product is CASSPHLGAYNEQFF. Supplemented by reference TRBV9 and TRBJ2-1, the full variable domain reads DSGVTQTPKHLITATGQRVTLRCSPRSGDLSVYWYQQSLDQGLQFLIQYYNGEERAKGNILERFSAQQFPDLHSELNLSSLELGDSALYFCASSPHLGAYNEQFFGPGTRLTVL.